The 15 T cell receptor beta chains listed next were all sequenced from one sample in a study of control samples from healthy donors and cancer patients. Libraries were prepared by immunoSEQ multiplex PCR; TCRdb keeps only in-frame clonotypes and omits some of them. The sample comprises roughly 150,000 clones, just over 85% of which are singletons, and approximately 1.7% rests with the top ten. The sample was blood. The receptors stem from a man aged 18-30 years in good health.

The genes are TRBV6-6 and TRBJ1-2; 7 bases fit TRBD1. Germline V lookup: CDR1 MNHNY, CDR2 SVGAGI (reference sequence). V gave up 6 bases and J gave up 7 bases; unmatched junction bases: 17. The CDR3 sequence is 16 residues long. CDR3 bases: TGTGCCAGCAGCCCCCTCGCTATCACAGGGGCCGGTGGCTACACCTTC. It specifies CASSPLAITGAGGYTF.

The chain uses TRBV14 and TRBJ2-1; D unclear. This CDR3 spans 14 amino acids. The V end lost 3 bases, the J end lost 5 bases, and 11 bases lay between the germline ends. Germline-derived CDR1 and CDR2 are SGHDN and FVKESK. The CDR3 DNA reads as TGTGCCAGCAGCCATAGGGATCCTAACAATGAGCAGTTCTTC. The encoded protein is CASSHRDPNNEQFF.

V and J are TRBV27 and TRBJ2-5, with D maybe TRBD1 (6 bases). V was trimmed by 3 bases and J by 5 bases, leaving 16 bases between them. The CDR3 is 15 residues long. Germline V gives CDR1 MNHEY, CDR2 SMNVEV (reference sequence). This CDR3 is CASSFSRGSRETQYF. CDR3 DNA: TGTGCCAGCAGTTTCAGCAGGGGAAGTCGGGAGACCCAGTACTTC.

The CDR3 reads CRFKAGVGYTF. The CDR3 DNA is TGCAGGTTCAAAGCAGGGGTTGGCTACACCTTC. The V call is TRBV20-1, the J call TRBJ1-2; possibly TRBD1 for D (6 bases). CDR3 length: 11 amino acids. The V gene's germline CDR1 is DFQATT and CDR2 SNEGSKA (reference sequence).

This chain links TRBV6-5 with TRBJ2-5; 9 bases are shared with TRBD1. The CDR3 loop spans 14 amino acids. V shed 5 bases and J 7 bases; nucleotides not matched to a gene: 8. Looked up from germline, CDR1 is MNHEY and CDR2 is SVGAGI. The CDR3 DNA reads as TGTGCCAGCAGTCTACAGGGGGCGGGTGGGACCCAGTACTTC. Protein: CASSLQGAGGTQYF.

This clone was detected a few times. The CDR3 DNA follows: TGTGCCAGCAGCTTGGATGGCGGGGGGGCCCAACCCTACAATGAGCAGTTCTTC. Encoded protein: CASSLDGGGAQPYNEQFF. J is TRBJ2-1 and V is TRBV5-8, with 9 bases fitting TRBD2. This CDR3 spans 18 amino acids. V shed 0 bases, J shed 2 bases, and the junction held 9 bases outside the gene matches. Germline V CDR1 and CDR2: SGHTS, YDEGEE.

V is TRBV7-9 and J is TRBJ2-5, with D perhaps matching TRBD1 (6 bases). CDR3 size: 15 residues. The V gene's germline CDR1 is SEHNR and CDR2 FQNEAQ (reference sequence). V was pared by 2 bases and J by 5 bases, with 15 bases between. CDR3 sequence (DNA): TGTGCCAGCAGCTTAACCACAGGGTCGCTGGAGACCCAGTACTTC. Residues: CASSLTTGSLETQYF.

V and J are TRBV9 and TRBJ2-5; maybe TRBD2 (6 bases). The V gene lost 4 bases and the J gene lost 2 bases, with 9 bases spanning the gap. Germline loops: CDR1 SGDLS, CDR2 YYNGEE. CDR3 length equals 13 residues. The CDR3 protein is CASSTGDQETQYF. The CDR3 coding sequence is TGTGCCAGCAGCACGGGGGATCAAGAGACCCAGTACTTC.

The chain combines TRBV7-2 with TRBJ1-4; the D is unclear. The CDR3 contains 14 residues. CDR1 is SGHTA and CDR2 is FQGNSA in the germline V gene. V was clipped by 7 bases and J by 4 bases, with 13 bases between them. The CDR3 here is CASTDQAGNEKLFF. In DNA form, the CDR3 reads TGTGCCAGCACCGACCAGGCTGGTAATGAAAAACTGTTTTTT.

The chain carries TRBV29-1 and TRBJ2-1, with TRBD1 identical over 9 bases. The junction had 5 bases not matched to a gene; V was cut back by 7 bases and J by 1 base. The germline V gene has CDR1 SQVTM and CDR2 ANQGSEA. The CDR3 consists of 14 residues. Here the CDR3 reads CSGTGQGSYNEQFF. Here the CDR3 DNA reads TGCAGCGGGACAGGACAGGGGTCCTACAATGAGCAGTTCTTC.

The gene calls are TRBV5-3 and TRBJ1-1; the D is unclear. Being an ORF, TRBV5-3 has a function that is uncertain. The V gene lost 4 bases and the J gene lost 6 bases, with 16 bases spanning the gap. The CDR3 runs to 14 residues. The CDR3 spells CARSPHGSYPEAFF. The DNA for the CDR3 is TGTGCCAGAAGCCCGCATGGCAGTTATCCTGAAGCTTTCTTT.

This clone was recorded only once. This chain links TRBV4-3 with TRBJ1-2; 7 bases map to TRBD1. The CDR3 extends over 17 amino acids. V was pared by 0 bases and J by 0 bases, with 7 bases of the junction left unmatched. Germline V gene sequence: CDR1 LGHNA, CDR2 YSLEER. The DNA for the CDR3 is TGCGCCAGCAGCCAAGATCCTTCGACAGGGCCTAACTATGGCTACACCTTC. Its protein product is CASSQDPSTGPNYGYTF.

V gene TRBV27 combines with J gene TRBJ2-7; D assignment may be TRBD1 or TRBD2 (5 bases each). Germline-derived CDR1 and CDR2 are MNHEY and SMNVEV (reference sequence). The CDR3 is 13 amino acids. The ends were cut back, 4 bases at V and 6 bases at J, with 13 bases in the middle. CDR3: CASSWGIPGEQYF. For the CDR3, the DNA is TGTGCCAGCAGTTGGGGGATCCCTGGCGAGCAGTACTTC.

V usage is TRBV3-1 (or the pseudogene TRBV3-2) and J usage is TRBJ2-1, with 9 positions matching TRBD2. V lost 4 bases and J lost 7; bases outside the gene matches: 8. This CDR3 comprises 15 residues. CDR1 and CDR2 (germline): LGHDT, YNNKEL (reference sequence). CDR3 DNA sequence: TGTGCCAGCAGCCTCAGCGGGAGCGGGGGGAATGAGCAGTTCTTC. This translates into CASSLSGSGGNEQFF.

The chain has TRBV21-1 and TRBJ1-2; TRBD1, the D gene given by the table, was not confirmed from the DNA. TRBV21-1 is annotated as a pseudogene. The CDR3 has 17 residues. The CDR3 loop is CASSKGVQGAGKNGYTF. In nucleotides, the CDR3 is TGTGCCAGCAGCAAAGGAGTACAGGGGGCCGGTAAGAATGGCTACACCTTC.